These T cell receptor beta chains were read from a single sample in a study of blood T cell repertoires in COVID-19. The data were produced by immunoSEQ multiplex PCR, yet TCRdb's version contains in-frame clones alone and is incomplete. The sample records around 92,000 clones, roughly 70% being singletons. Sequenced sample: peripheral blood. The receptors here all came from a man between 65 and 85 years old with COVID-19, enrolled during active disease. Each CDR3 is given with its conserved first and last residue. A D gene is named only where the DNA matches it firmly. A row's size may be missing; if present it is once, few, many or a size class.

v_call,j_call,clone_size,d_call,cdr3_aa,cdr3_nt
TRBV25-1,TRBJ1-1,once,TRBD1,CASTKTGNFPQAFF,TGTGCCAGCACTAAGACAGGGAACTTCCCCCAGGCTTTCTTT
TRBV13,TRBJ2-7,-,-,CASSLGSGSYEQYF,TGTGCCAGCAGCTTAGGCTCAGGCTCCTACGAGCAGTACTTC
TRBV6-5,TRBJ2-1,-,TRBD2,CASQSGRIPFF,TGTGCCAGCCAAAGCGGGAGGATTCCGTTCTTC
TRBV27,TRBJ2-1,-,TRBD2,CASSSSGSGRPQGSYNEQFF,TGTGCCAGCAGTTCATCAGGTAGCGGGAGGCCTCAGGGCTCCTACAATGAGCAGTTCTTC
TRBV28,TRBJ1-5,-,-,CASRPTGTSNRQPQHF,TGTGCCAGCAGGCCAACCGGGACATCCAACAGACAGCCCCAGCATTTT
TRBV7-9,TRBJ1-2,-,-,CASSLQGTYGYTF,TGTGCCAGCAGCTTACAGGGAACCTATGGCTACACCTTC
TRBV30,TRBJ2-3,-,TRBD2,CAWSVFSGGVSDTQYF,TGTGCCTGGAGTGTCTTCTCGGGGGGAGTTTCAGATACGCAGTATTTT
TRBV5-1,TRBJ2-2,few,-,CASSPGQNTGELFF,TGCGCCAGCAGTCCAGGCCAGAACACCGGGGAGCTGTTTTTT
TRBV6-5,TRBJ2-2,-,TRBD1,CASSVDRVVTGELFF,TGTGCCAGCAGCGTTGACAGGGTGGTTACCGGGGAGCTGTTTTTT
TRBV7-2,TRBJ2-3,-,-,CASSLPFASTDTQYF,TGTGCCAGCAGCCTACCTTTTGCGAGCACAGATACGCAGTATTTT